Below, 25 T cell receptor beta chains from the same sample are listed, as sequenced in a study of beta chain features in type 1 diabetes. Study conclusions and caveats: For Type 1 diabetes patients, all four CD4+ subsets carried TCRB CDR3s that were moderately but significantly shorter.

No antigen has been assigned to these receptors. Of the isolated RNA, all was reverse transcribed, and so the sequenced material was expressed TCRB transcripts. Produced via immunoSEQ multiplex PCR; TCRdb's table is partial and in-frame only. Found here are about 340,000 clones, around 9% of them singletons; the top ten hold about 1%. Sequencing was performed on central memory CD4+ T cells from blood. The receptors derive from a man aged 25 to 40 with type 1 diabetes.

The V call is TRBV7-9, the J call TRBJ1-5, with TRBD1 as a possible D gene (6 bases). The CDR3 covers 13 residues. Per the germline V gene, CDR1 is SEHNR and CDR2 is FQNEAQ (reference sequence). The V and J ends lost 5 bases and 7 bases respectively, with 12 bases between them. Here the CDR3 DNA reads TGTGCCAGCAGCACACAGGGCGAGCAGCCCCAGCATTTT. Encoded protein: CASSTQGEQPQHF.

The sample holds a few counts of this clone. The V gene is TRBV2, the J gene TRBJ2-3; D is possibly TRBD1 (6 bases). The CDR3 has 14 residues. The ends were cut back, 6 bases at V and 2 bases at J, with 12 bases in the middle. In germline, CDR1 is SNHLY, CDR2 FYNNEI. For the CDR3, the DNA is TGTGCCAGCAGCGAGGACAGTTTCACAGATACGCAGTATTTT. It specifies CASSEDSFTDTQYF.

The chain employs TRBV7-6 and TRBJ2-3; D may be TRBD1 (5 bases). The V end lost 6 bases, the J end lost 5 bases, and 15 bases lay between the germline ends. This CDR3 has 14 residues. Germline lookup yields CDR1 SGHVS and CDR2 FNYEAQ. In DNA, the CDR3 is TGTGCCAGCAGTTCAGGGCAGGGTGGAGATACGCAGTATTTT. Translated: CASSSGQGGDTQYF.

There are a few counts of this clone. The chain recombines TRBV12-5 with TRBJ2-1, with a possible D match to TRBD1 (6 bases). There are 15 residues in the CDR3. The V gene lost 6 bases and the J gene lost 0 bases, with 12 bases spanning the gap. CDR1 and CDR2 (germline): LGHNT, FRNRAP. CDR3: CASGRGELSYNEQFF. In DNA form, the CDR3 reads TGTGCTAGTGGCAGGGGCGAGCTCTCCTACAATGAGCAGTTCTTC. Drawing the rest from reference TRBV12-5 and TRBJ2-1, the complete variable domain is DARVTQTPRHKVTEMGQEVTMRCQPILGHNTVFWYRQTMMQGLELLAYFRNRAPLDDSGMPKDRFSAEMPDATLATLKIQPSEPRDSAVYFCASGRGELSYNEQFFGPGTRLTVL.

This clone was picked up a small number of times. This chain joins TRBV6-5 and TRBJ1-1; D unclear. V lost 6 bases, J lost 2 bases, and 16 bases lay in between. This CDR3 has 15 amino acids. Looked up from germline, CDR1 is MNHEY and CDR2 is SVGAGI. CDR3 loop: CASRTPQKGNTEAFF. The CDR3 region has the DNA TGTGCCAGCAGAACACCCCAAAAAGGCAACACTGAAGCTTTCTTT.

There are a few counts of this clone. The chain joins TRBV10-3 to TRBJ1-1; D perhaps matches TRBD1 (5 bases). CDR3 length: 14 residues. Trimming stripped 4 bases from V and 4 bases from J, with 13 bases between. In germline, CDR1 is ENHRY, CDR2 SYGVKD. The CDR3 here is CAISGPLGTTEAFF. The CDR3 nucleotides are TGTGCCATCAGTGGGCCATTGGGGACCACTGAAGCTTTCTTT.

This clone was counted a few times. V and J are TRBV27 and TRBJ2-7; 8 bases align to TRBD1. Germline lookup yields CDR1 MNHEY and CDR2 SMNVEV (reference sequence). CDR3 size: 14 residues. Trimming took 8 bases from V and 2 from J; bases not matched to a gene: 8. The CDR3 bases are TGTGCCAGCTCGCCTCGGACAGGGCCCTACGAGCAGTACTTC. This encodes CASSPRTGPYEQYF.

V is TRBV15 and J is TRBJ2-7, with D possibly TRBD2 on 7 matching bases. From germline, CDR1 is LNHNV and CDR2 YYDKDF (reference sequence). CDR3 length equals 15 residues. Trimming left V 7 bases short and J 3 bases short, with 19 bases between. The CDR3 spells CATKGGANAHYEQYF. CDR3 sequence (DNA): TGTGCCACCAAGGGGGGGGCAAACGCCCACTACGAGCAGTACTTC. The full variable domain, with the rest looked up from reference TRBV15 and TRBJ2-7, is DAMVIQNPRYQVTQFGKPVTLSCSQTLNHNVMYWYQQKSSQAPKLLFHYYDKDFNNEADTPDNFQSRRPNTSFCFLDIRSPGLGDTAMYLCATKGGANAHYEQYFGPGTRLTVT.

This chain connects TRBV9 to TRBJ2-2; D possibly corresponds to TRBD1 (5 bases). Germline V gene data show CDR1 as SGDLS and CDR2 as YYNGEE. The V end lost 0 bases, the J end lost 4 bases, and 10 bases lay between the germline ends. The CDR3 totals 15 residues. This CDR3 reads CASSVEGALTGELFF. In DNA form, the CDR3 reads TGTGCCAGCAGCGTAGAAGGGGCGCTCACCGGGGAGCTGTTTTTT.

The chain recombines TRBV6-1 with TRBJ1-4, with unresolved D. The germline CDR1 and CDR2 sequences are MNHNS and SASEGT. The CDR3 is 11 amino acids. Trimming took 5 bases from V and 13 from J, leaving 11 bases between them. The CDR3 is CASSSRRVLFF. The CDR3 DNA sequence: TGTGCCAGCAGTTCGAGACGAGTACTGTTTTTT.

This clone was detected only a few times. Since a far larger clone is one base different, this is likely a read error. Other DNA sequences in the sample encode the same CDR3. The gene calls are TRBV11-2 and TRBJ2-7, with 11 bases fitting TRBD2. J lost 4 bases, V lost 5 bases, and 7 bases had no gene match. The germline gives CDR1 SGHAT, CDR2 FQNNGV. The CDR3 sequence is 15 residues long. CDR3 bases: TGTGCCAGCAGCCTGGGGGCTAGCGGGGGGTACGAGCAGTACTTC. This translates into CASSLGASGGYEQYF.

This clone occurred a few times. The chain uses TRBV5-1 and TRBJ2-3; possibly TRBD2 for D (6 bases). The germline CDR1 and CDR2 sequences are SGHRS and YFSETQ. V was shortened by 3 bases and J by 4 bases, with 12 bases between the two germline ends. This CDR3 is 14 amino acids long. CDR3 nucleotide sequence: TGCGCCAGCAGCTCGGGGGACCCTTCAGATACGCAGTATTTT. Its protein is CASSSGDPSDTQYF.

This clone was observed a few times. This likely traces to a read error, being one base from a far larger clone. The chain joins TRBV11-2 to TRBJ2-6, with unresolved D. CDR3 length: 16 amino acids. V was pared by 5 bases and J by 0 bases, with 11 bases between. Germline V gene sequence: CDR1 SGHAT, CDR2 FQNNGV. CDR3 region: CASSQEASSGANVLTF. The DNA for the CDR3 is TGTGCCAGCAGCCAAGAGGCATCCTCTGGGGCCAACGTCCTGACTTTC.

In its sample, this clone was seen a few times. The chain recombines TRBV7-9 with TRBJ1-1; D gene ambiguous. CDR3 length: 13 amino acids. V shed 1 base and J shed 5 bases, with 8 bases lying between them. Germline V gene lookup returns CDR1 SEHNR and CDR2 FQNEAQ (reference sequence). The CDR3 is CASSLEGGTEAFF. DNA for the CDR3: TGTGCCAGCAGCTTAGAGGGAGGAACTGAAGCTTTCTTT.

On this clone itself: The sample carries other DNA sequences with the same CDR3. The chain uses TRBV7-2 and TRBJ2-7; no clear D gene. Trimming left V 2 bases short and J 3 bases short, with 8 bases between. The CDR3 spans 13 residues. The germline CDR1 and CDR2 sequences are SGHTA and FQGNSA. The CDR3: CASSLSRNYEQYF. In nucleotides, the CDR3 is TGTGCCAGCAGCTTAAGCAGGAACTACGAGCAGTACTTC.

In its sample, this clone was seen a few times. The genes are TRBV5-1 and TRBJ1-1; D is possibly TRBD1 (5 bases). The germline CDR1 and CDR2 sequences are SGHRS and YFSETQ. The CDR3 runs 13 residues. Trimming shortened V by 7 bases and J by 5 bases, and 15 bases separated the two germline ends. CDR3 coding DNA: TGCGCCAGCGGGCAGGGAACGCAAACTGAAGCTTTCTTT. The encoded protein is CASGQGTQTEAFF.

The chain is built from TRBV5-1 and TRBJ1-6; 7 positions agree with TRBD1. V was pared by 5 bases and J by 7 bases, with 9 bases of the junction left unmatched. Looked up from germline, CDR1 is SGHRS and CDR2 is YFSETQ. This CDR3 has 15 amino acids. The CDR3 DNA reads TGCGCCAGCAGGCCTGCCGGGACAGCGAATTCACCCCTCCACTTT. Its protein product is CASRPAGTANSPLHF.

Only a few counts were recorded for this clone. V usage is TRBV7-2 and J usage is TRBJ2-5; a possible D gene is TRBD2 (5 bases). Per the germline V gene, CDR1 is SGHTA and CDR2 is FQGNSA. V was clipped by 2 bases and J by 3 bases, with 13 bases between them. The length of the CDR3 is 15 residues. The CDR3 spells CASSLSPTREETQYF. Here the CDR3 DNA reads TGTGCCAGCAGCTTATCACCGACGAGGGAAGAGACCCAGTACTTC.

This clone was detected a few times. The chain links TRBV29-1 to TRBJ2-3; the D is unclear. The germline V gene encodes CDR1 SQVTM and CDR2 ANQGSEA. The V gene lost 1 base and the J gene lost 4 bases, with 12 bases spanning the gap. The CDR3 runs to 14 residues. The CDR3 sequence is CSVEAGPWADTQYF. The CDR3 nucleotides are TGCAGCGTTGAAGCTGGCCCCTGGGCAGATACGCAGTATTTT.

The chain joins TRBV5-1 to TRBJ2-4, with D perhaps matching TRBD2 (5 bases). Germline CDR1 reads SGHRS; CDR2 reads YFSETQ. Trimming stripped 3 bases from V and 8 bases from J, with 15 bases between. The CDR3 loop spans 14 amino acids. CDR3 DNA: TGCGCCAGCAGCTCACCGGACTCGACCCACATTCAGTACTTC. It specifies CASSSPDSTHIQYF.

This chain joins TRBV13 and TRBJ2-3; TRBD2 matches at 9 bases. The germline V gene encodes CDR1 PRHDT and CDR2 FYEKMQ (reference sequence). With V trimmed by 6 bases and J by 2 bases, 6 bases remained unmatched. This CDR3 spans 15 amino acids. CDR3 protein: CASSSSGVDTDTQYF. The CDR3 DNA reads TGTGCCAGCAGTTCTAGCGGGGTGGACACAGATACGCAGTATTTT.

In this sample, this clone turned up a few times. This chain uses TRBV2 with TRBJ2-7; maybe TRBD1 (5 bases). The CDR3 totals 15 residues. With 8 bases removed from V and 3 bases from J, the gap between germline ends came to 20 bases. Germline V gene data show CDR1 as SNHLY and CDR2 as FYNNEI. The CDR3 is CASLRGQVGSYEQYF. CDR3 DNA sequence: TGTGCCAGCCTAAGGGGCCAGGTAGGAAGCTACGAGCAGTACTTC. Full variable domain (outside the CDR3, taken from reference TRBV2 and TRBJ2-7): EPEVTQTPSHQVTQMGQEVILRCVPISNHLYFYWYRQILGQKVEFLVSFYNNEISEKSEIFDDQFSVERPDGSNFTLKIRSTKLEDSAMYFCASLRGQVGSYEQYFGPGTRLTVT.

V gene TRBV27 combines with J gene TRBJ2-7; 11 bases are a match to TRBD2. After removal of 8 bases from V and 4 bases from J, the junction contained 7 bases not matched to a gene. CDR3 length equals 14 residues. CDR1 is MNHEY, CDR2 SMNVEV, per germline (reference sequence). The chain's CDR3 is CASAGTSGSYEQYF. The CDR3 region has the DNA TGTGCCAGCGCCGGGACTAGCGGTTCTTACGAGCAGTACTTC.

This sequence joins TRBV7-2 and TRBJ2-7, with D possibly matching TRBD1 (6 bases). V gave up 2 bases and J gave up 0 bases, with 8 bases separating them. Germline assignment: CDR1 SGHTA and CDR2 FQGNSA. This CDR3 region has 14 residues. The CDR3 loop is CASSLQTGSYEQYF. As DNA, the CDR3 is TGTGCCAGCAGCTTACAGACAGGCTCCTACGAGCAGTACTTC.

The rearrangement links TRBV15 to TRBJ2-3; 16 positions agree with TRBD2. There are 18 residues in the CDR3. The J segment lost 5 bases and the V segment lost 0 bases, leaving 5 bases of the junction unmatched. Germline V gene lookup returns CDR1 LNHNV and CDR2 YYDKDF (reference sequence). Written as DNA, the CDR3 is TGTGCCACCAGCAGAGAAGGGACTAGCGGGGGGGCTATAGATACGCAGTATTTT. Its translation: CATSREGTSGGAIDTQYF.